Listed below are T cell receptor beta chains from one sample, sequenced in a study of blood T cell repertoires in COVID-19. Profiled with immunoSEQ multiplex PCR; TCRdb holds only in-frame clones, not every one. Of approximately 240,000 clones listed, more than 65% are singletons. The source material was peripheral blood. The receptors originated from a woman in her thirties who had recovered from COVID-19. Each CDR3 is given with its conserved first and last residue. A D gene is named only where the DNA matches it firmly. Rows may omit the clone size; those that give it use once, few, many or a size class.

j_gene: TRBJ2-1; d_gene: .; v_gene: TRBV4-1; abundance: .; CDR3aa: CASSLFSAASSYNEQFF; CDR3nt: TGCGCCAGCAGCCTATTTAGCGCGGCCAGCTCCTACAATGAGCAGTTCTTC
j_gene: TRBJ2-1; d_gene: TRBD2; v_gene: TRBV25-1; abundance: .; CDR3aa: CASSELAGGAEQFF; CDR3nt: TGTGCCAGCAGTGAGTTAGCGGGAGGAGCTGAGCAGTTCTTC
j_gene: TRBJ1-1; d_gene: .; v_gene: TRBV6-5; abundance: .; CDR3aa: CASSYDLNTEAFF; CDR3nt: TGTGCCAGCAGTTACGACTTGAACACTGAAGCTTTCTTT
j_gene: TRBJ2-2; d_gene: .; v_gene: TRBV5-1; abundance: few; CDR3aa: CASSLAGDTGELFF; CDR3nt: TGCGCCAGCAGCTTGGCCGGGGACACCGGGGAGCTGTTTTTT
j_gene: TRBJ1-2; d_gene: TRBD1; v_gene: TRBV2; abundance: .; CDR3aa: CASSEFDRGGYTF; CDR3nt: TGTGCCAGCAGTGAATTTGACAGGGGCGGCTACACCTTC
j_gene: TRBJ2-3; d_gene: TRBD2; v_gene: TRBV27; abundance: .; CDR3aa: CASSLRTSGGEGQYF; CDR3nt: TGTGCCAGCAGCTTGAGGACTAGCGGGGGGGAGGGGCAGTATTTT
j_gene: TRBJ2-2; d_gene: .; v_gene: TRBV25-1; abundance: .; CDR3aa: CASSEYMRRDTGELFF; CDR3nt: TGTGCCAGCAGTGAATATATGAGGCGGGACACCGGGGAGCTGTTTTTT
j_gene: TRBJ1-6; d_gene: TRBD1; v_gene: TRBV10-2; abundance: .; CDR3aa: CASSESTRTGHNSPLHF; CDR3nt: TGCGCCAGCAGTGAGTCGACACGGACAGGCCATAATTCACCCCTCCACTTT
j_gene: TRBJ1-5; d_gene: .; v_gene: TRBV18; abundance: .; CDR3aa: CASSQYNQPQHF; CDR3nt: TGTGCCAGCTCACAATATAATCAGCCCCAGCATTTT
j_gene: TRBJ2-2; d_gene: TRBD2; v_gene: TRBV7-2; abundance: .; CDR3aa: CASSLLAGINTGELFF; CDR3nt: TGTGCCAGCAGCTTACTAGCGGGGATAAACACCGGGGAGCTGTTTTTT
j_gene: TRBJ2-1; d_gene: .; v_gene: TRBV10-1; abundance: .; CDR3aa: CASSRTQDYNEQFF; CDR3nt: TGCGCCAGCAGCCGGACACAGGACTACAATGAGCAGTTCTTC
j_gene: TRBJ1-1; d_gene: .; v_gene: TRBV3-1/TRBV3-2; abundance: .; CDR3aa: CASSHNSLHTEAFF; CDR3nt: TGTGCCAGCAGCCACAACAGCTTACACACTGAAGCTTTCTTT
j_gene: TRBJ2-7; d_gene: .; v_gene: TRBV28; abundance: .; CDR3aa: CASRRRDSNYEQYF; CDR3nt: TGTGCCAGCAGGAGGCGGGACAGTAACTACGAGCAGTACTTC
j_gene: TRBJ2-7; d_gene: .; v_gene: TRBV6-1; abundance: .; CDR3aa: CASSENEFGTLIPYEQYF; CDR3nt: TGTGCCAGCAGTGAAAACGAGTTCGGGACACTTATCCCCTACGAGCAGTACTTC
j_gene: TRBJ2-2; d_gene: TRBD2; v_gene: TRBV18; abundance: .; CDR3aa: CASSPRAGETGELFF; CDR3nt: TGTGCCAGCTCACCTAGGGCGGGAGAGACCGGGGAGCTGTTTTTT
j_gene: TRBJ1-1; d_gene: .; v_gene: TRBV6-6; abundance: .; CDR3aa: CASSRGSTEAFF; CDR3nt: TGTGCCAGCAGTCGTGGGAGCACTGAAGCTTTCTTT
j_gene: TRBJ2-3; d_gene: .; v_gene: TRBV5-6; abundance: .; CDR3aa: CASSWEGQGTDTQYF; CDR3nt: TGTGCCAGCAGCTGGGAGGGACAGGGCACAGATACGCAGTATTTT